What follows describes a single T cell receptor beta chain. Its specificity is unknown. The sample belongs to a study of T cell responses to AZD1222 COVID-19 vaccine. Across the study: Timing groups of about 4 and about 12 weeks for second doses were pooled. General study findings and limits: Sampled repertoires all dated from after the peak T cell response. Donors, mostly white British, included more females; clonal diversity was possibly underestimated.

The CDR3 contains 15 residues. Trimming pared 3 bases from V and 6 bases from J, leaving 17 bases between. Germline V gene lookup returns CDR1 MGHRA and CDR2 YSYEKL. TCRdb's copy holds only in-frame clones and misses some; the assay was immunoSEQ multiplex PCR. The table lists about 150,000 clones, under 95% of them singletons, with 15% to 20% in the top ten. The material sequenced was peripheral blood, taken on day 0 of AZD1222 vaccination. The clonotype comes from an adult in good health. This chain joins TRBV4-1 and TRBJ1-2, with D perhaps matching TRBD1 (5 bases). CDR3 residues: CASSQGRVFFDGYTF. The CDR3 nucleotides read TGCGCCAGCAGCCAGGGGCGGGTGTTTTTTGATGGCTACACCTTC.